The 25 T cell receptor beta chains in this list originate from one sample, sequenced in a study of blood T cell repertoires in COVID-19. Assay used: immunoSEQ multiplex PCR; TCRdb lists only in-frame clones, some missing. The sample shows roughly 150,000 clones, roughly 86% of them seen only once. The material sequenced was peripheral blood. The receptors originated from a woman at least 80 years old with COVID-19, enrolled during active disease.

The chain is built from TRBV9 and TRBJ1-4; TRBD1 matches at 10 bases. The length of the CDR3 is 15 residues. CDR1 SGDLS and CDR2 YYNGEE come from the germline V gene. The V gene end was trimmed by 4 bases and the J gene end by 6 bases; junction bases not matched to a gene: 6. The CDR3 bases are TGTGCCAGCAGCCCTACCGGGACAGGGGATGAAAAACTGTTTTTT. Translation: CASSPTGTGDEKLFF.

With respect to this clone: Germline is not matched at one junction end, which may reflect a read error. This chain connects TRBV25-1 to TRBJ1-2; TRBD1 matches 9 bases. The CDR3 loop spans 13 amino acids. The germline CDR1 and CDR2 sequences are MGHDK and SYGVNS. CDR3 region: CASKPPGQGVAQF. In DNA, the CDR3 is TGTGCCAGCAAACCTCCGGGACAGGGAGTTGCTCAGTTC.

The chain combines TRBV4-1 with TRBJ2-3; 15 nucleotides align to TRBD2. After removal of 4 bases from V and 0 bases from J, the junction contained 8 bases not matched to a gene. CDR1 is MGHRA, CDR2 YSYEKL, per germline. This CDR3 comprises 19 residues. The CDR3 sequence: CASSRTSGGARSSTDTQYF. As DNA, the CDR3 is TGCGCCAGCAGCCGGACTAGCGGGGGGGCCCGGTCGAGCACAGATACGCAGTATTTT.

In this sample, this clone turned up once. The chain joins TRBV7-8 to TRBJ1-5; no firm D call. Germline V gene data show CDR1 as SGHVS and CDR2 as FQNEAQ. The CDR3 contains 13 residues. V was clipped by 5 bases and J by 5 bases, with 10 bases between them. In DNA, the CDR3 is TGTGCCAGCAGCCAACGGGGAGATCAGCCCCAGCATTTT. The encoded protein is CASSQRGDQPQHF.

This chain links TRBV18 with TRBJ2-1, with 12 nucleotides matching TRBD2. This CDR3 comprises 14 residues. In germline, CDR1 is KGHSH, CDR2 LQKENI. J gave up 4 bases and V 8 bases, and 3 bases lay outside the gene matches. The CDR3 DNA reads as TGTGCCAGCCGGACTAGCGGGGAGTACAATGAGCAGTTCTTC. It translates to CASRTSGEYNEQFF.

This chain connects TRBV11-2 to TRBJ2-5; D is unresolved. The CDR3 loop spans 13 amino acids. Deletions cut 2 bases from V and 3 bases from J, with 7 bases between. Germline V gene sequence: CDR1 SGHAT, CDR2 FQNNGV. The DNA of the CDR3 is TGTGCCAGCAGCTTACGGCAGGAAGAGACCCAGTACTTC. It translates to CASSLRQEETQYF.

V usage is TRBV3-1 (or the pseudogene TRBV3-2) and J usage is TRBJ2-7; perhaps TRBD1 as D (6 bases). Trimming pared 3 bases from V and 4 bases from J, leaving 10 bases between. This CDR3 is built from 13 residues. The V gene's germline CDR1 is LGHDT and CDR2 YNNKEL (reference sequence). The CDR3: CASSQDSEYEQYF. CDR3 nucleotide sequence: TGTGCCAGCAGCCAGGACAGTGAATACGAGCAGTACTTC.

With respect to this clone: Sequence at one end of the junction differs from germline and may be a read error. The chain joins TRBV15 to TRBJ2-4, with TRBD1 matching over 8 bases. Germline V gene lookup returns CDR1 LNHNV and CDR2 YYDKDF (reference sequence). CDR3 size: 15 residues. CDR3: CATSRDTGTGAKGDF. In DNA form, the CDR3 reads TGTGCCACCAGCAGAGATACGGGGACAGGTGCCAAGGGGGACTTC.

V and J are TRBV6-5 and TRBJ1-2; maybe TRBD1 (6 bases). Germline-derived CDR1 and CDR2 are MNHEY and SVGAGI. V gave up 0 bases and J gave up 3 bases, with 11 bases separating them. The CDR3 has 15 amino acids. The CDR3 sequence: CASSYSGGGDYGYTF. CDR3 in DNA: TGTGCCAGCAGTTACTCTGGCGGGGGCGACTATGGCTACACCTTC.

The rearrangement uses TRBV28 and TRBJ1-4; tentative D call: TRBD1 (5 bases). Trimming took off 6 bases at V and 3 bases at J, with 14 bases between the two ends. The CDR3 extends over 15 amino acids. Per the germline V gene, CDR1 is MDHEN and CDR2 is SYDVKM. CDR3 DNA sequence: TGTGCCAGCAGAGGGCAGGGAGGAGCTAATGAAAAACTGTTTTTT. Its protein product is CASRGQGGANEKLFF.

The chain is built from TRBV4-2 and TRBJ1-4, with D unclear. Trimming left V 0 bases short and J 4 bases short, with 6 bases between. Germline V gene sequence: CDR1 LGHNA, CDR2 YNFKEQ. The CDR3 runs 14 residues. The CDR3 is CASSQDSINEKLFF. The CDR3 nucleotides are TGTGCCAGCAGCCAAGACAGTATTAATGAAAAACTGTTTTTT.

DNA of the CDR3: TGCGCCAGCAGCGACGGACAGGGGGTAGCAAATGAAAAACTGTTTTTT. Translating it yields CASSDGQGVANEKLFF. The rearrangement uses TRBV5-1 and TRBJ1-4; 10 nucleotides match TRBD1. Germline V gene sequence: CDR1 SGHRS, CDR2 YFSETQ. This CDR3 contains 16 residues. J was trimmed by 5 bases and V by 4 bases; bases with no gene match: 8. Looking up the rest from reference TRBV5-1 and TRBJ1-4 gives the full variable domain: KAGVTQTPRYLIKTRGQQVTLSCSPISGHRSVSWYQQTPGQGLQFLFEYFSETQRNKGNFPGRFSGRQFSNSRSEMNVSTLELGDSALYLCASSDGQGVANEKLFFGSGTQLSVL.

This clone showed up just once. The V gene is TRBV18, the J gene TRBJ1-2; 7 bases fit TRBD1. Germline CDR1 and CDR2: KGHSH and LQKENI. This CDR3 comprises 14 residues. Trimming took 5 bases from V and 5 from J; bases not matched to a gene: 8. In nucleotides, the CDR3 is TGTGCCAGCTCATCACAGACAGGGTGGTATGGCTACACCTTC. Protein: CASSSQTGWYGYTF.

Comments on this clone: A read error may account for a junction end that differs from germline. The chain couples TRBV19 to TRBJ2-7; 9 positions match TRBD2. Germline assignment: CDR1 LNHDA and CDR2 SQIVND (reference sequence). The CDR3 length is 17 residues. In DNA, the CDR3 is TGTGCCAGCAGTAGAGGGGCTAGCGGGACCAAGGACCGGGAGCAGTACTTC. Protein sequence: CASSRGASGTKDREQYF.

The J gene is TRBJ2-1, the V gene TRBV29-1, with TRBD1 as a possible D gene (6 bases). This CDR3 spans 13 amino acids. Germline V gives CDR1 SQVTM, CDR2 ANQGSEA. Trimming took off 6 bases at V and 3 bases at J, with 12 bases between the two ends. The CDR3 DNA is TGCAGCGTGGGGGACACCCACTACAATGAGCAGTTCTTC. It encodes CSVGDTHYNEQFF.

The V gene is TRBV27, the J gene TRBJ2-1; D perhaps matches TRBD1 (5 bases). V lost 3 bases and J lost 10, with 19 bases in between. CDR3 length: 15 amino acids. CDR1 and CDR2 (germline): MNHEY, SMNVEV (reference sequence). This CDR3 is CASSFGSGTGREQFF. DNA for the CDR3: TGTGCCAGCAGTTTTGGTTCAGGCACAGGTAGGGAGCAGTTCTTC.

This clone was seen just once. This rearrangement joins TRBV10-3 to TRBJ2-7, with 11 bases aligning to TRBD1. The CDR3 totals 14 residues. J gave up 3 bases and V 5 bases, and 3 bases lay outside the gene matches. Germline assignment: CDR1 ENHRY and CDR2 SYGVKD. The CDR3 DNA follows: TGTGCCATCAGTACCGGGACAGGGGGCTACGAGCAGTACTTC. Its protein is CAISTGTGGYEQYF.

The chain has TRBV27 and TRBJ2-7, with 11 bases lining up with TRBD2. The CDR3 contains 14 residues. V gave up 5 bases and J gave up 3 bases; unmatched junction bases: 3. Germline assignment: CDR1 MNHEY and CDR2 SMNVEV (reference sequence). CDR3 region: CASSVTSGSYEQYF. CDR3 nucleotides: TGTGCCAGCAGTGTAACTAGCGGGAGCTACGAGCAGTACTTC.

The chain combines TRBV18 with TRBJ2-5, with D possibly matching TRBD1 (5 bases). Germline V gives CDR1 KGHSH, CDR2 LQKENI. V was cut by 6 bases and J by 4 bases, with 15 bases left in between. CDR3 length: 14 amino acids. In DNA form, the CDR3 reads TGTGCCAGCTCCCCGCTTCCAGGGCCAGAGACCCAGTACTTC. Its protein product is CASSPLPGPETQYF. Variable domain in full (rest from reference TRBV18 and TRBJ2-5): NAGVMQNPRHLVRRRGQEARLRCSPMKGHSHVYWYRQLPEEGLKFMVYLQKENIIDESGMPKERFSAEFPKEGPSILRIQQVVRGDSAAYFCASSPLPGPETQYFGPGTRLLVL.

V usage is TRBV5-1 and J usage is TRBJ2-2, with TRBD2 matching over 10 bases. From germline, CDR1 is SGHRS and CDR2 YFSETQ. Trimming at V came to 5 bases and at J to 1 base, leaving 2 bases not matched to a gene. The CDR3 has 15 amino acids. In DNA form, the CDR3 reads TGCGCCAGCAGTCGGACTAGCGGGAACACCGGGGAGCTGTTTTTT. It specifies CASSRTSGNTGELFF.

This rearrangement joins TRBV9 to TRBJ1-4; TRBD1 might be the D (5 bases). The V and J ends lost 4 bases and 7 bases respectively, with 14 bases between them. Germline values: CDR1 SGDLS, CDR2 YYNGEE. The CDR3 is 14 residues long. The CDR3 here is CASSPGQGGEKLFF. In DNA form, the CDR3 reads TGTGCCAGCAGCCCTGGACAAGGTGGTGAAAAACTGTTTTTT.

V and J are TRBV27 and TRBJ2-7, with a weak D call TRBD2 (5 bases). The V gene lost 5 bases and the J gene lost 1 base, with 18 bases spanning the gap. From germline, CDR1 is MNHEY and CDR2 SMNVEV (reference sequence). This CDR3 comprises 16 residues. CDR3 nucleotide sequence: TGTGCCAGCAGTCCCTCCCGGGGTCCCCCATCCTACGAGCAGTACTTC. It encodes CASSPSRGPPSYEQYF.

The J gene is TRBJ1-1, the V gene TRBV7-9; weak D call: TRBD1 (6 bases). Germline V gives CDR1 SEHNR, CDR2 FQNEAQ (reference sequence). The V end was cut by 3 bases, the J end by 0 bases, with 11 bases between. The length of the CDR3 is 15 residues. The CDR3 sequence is CASSFPAGVNTEAFF. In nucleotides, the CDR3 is TGTGCCAGCAGCTTCCCGGCAGGGGTGAACACTGAAGCTTTCTTT. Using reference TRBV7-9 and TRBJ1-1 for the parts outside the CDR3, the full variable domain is DTGVSQNPRHKITKRGQNVTFRCDPISEHNRLYWYRQTLGQGPEFLTYFQNEAQLEKSRLLSDRFSAERPKGSFSTLEIQRTEQGDSAMYLCASSFPAGVNTEAFFGQGTRLTVV.

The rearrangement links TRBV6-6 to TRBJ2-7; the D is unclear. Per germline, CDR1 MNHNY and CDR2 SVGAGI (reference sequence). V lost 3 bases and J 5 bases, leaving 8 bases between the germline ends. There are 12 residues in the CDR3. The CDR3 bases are TGTGCCAGCAGTTATGGGCACCACGAGCAGTACTTC. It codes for CASSYGHHEQYF.

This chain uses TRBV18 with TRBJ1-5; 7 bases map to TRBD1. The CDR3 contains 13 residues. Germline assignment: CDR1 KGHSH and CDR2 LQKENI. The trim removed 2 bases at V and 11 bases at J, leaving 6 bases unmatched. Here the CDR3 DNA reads TGTGCCAGCTCACCAATGGGGACAGAGGCCCAGCATTTT. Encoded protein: CASSPMGTEAQHF.